The next 25 T cell receptor beta chains were all read from a single sample in a study of blood T cell repertoires in COVID-19. Repertoires were generated with immunoSEQ multiplex PCR, while TCRdb's copy carries only in-frame clones and drops some. Here the sample spans tens of thousands of clones, about 88% being singletons. Specimen: peripheral blood. Receptor source: a man between 70 and 80 years old with active COVID-19.

The J gene is TRBJ2-3, the V gene TRBV14, with D possibly TRBD1 on 6 matching bases. This CDR3 is 16 amino acids long. Germline CDR1 and CDR2: SGHDN and FVKESK. Trimming took 0 bases from V and 2 from J, leaving 12 bases between them. CDR3 residues: CASSQDLGQFTDTQYF. The CDR3 DNA is TGTGCCAGCAGCCAAGATCTAGGACAGTTCACAGATACGCAGTATTTT.

For the CDR3, the DNA is TGTGCCAGCAGTAGTACAGGGGGAGCCGGAAACACCATATATTTT. This encodes CASSSTGGAGNTIYF. V is TRBV6-1 and J is TRBJ1-3, with TRBD1 matching over 8 bases. Trimming cost V 5 bases and J 4 bases; bases outside gene matches: 7. Germline CDR1 and CDR2: MNHNS and SASEGT. The CDR3 consists of 15 residues.

The count of this clone is one. The chain combines TRBV24-1 with TRBJ2-1, with 12 bases fitting TRBD2. The V gene's germline CDR1 is KGHDR and CDR2 SFDVKD. V lost 5 bases, J lost 8 bases, and 12 bases stayed unmatched. This CDR3 contains 17 residues. CDR3 nucleotide sequence: TGTGCCACCAGTGCGACCCAACTAGCGGGAGGAGGGGATGAGCAGTTCTTC. Translated: CATSATQLAGGGDEQFF.

This rearrangement joins TRBV28 to TRBJ1-1; TRBD1 might be the D (6 bases). V was pared by 2 bases and J by 4 bases, with 17 bases between. CDR3 length: 16 residues. Germline CDR1 reads MDHEN; CDR2 reads SYDVKM. The CDR3 sequence is CASSLISGGASTEAFF. In DNA, the CDR3 is TGTGCCAGCAGTTTAATTTCTGGGGGCGCGAGCACTGAAGCTTTCTTT.

The chain employs TRBV19 and TRBJ2-5; the D gene is possibly TRBD1 (6 bases). V was cut by 4 bases and J by 4 bases, with 13 bases left in between. Germline V gene lookup returns CDR1 LNHDA and CDR2 SQIVND (reference sequence). The CDR3 has 14 residues. CDR3 amino acids: CASSTTKGVETQYF. The CDR3 DNA reads TGTGCCAGTAGTACCACTAAGGGGGTAGAGACCCAGTACTTC.

The V gene is TRBV25-1, the J gene TRBJ1-1; unclear D gene. Trimming pared 4 bases from V and 1 base from J, leaving 10 bases between. The CDR3 sequence is 14 residues long. Germline V gene lookup returns CDR1 MGHDK and CDR2 SYGVNS. CDR3 DNA sequence: TGTGCCAGCAGTGCCGTTGGCCCGAACACTGAAGCTTTCTTT. It yields the protein CASSAVGPNTEAFF.

This sequence joins TRBV27 and TRBJ2-5; D perhaps matches TRBD1 (6 bases). There are 12 residues in the CDR3. V was pared by 4 bases and J by 7 bases, with 10 bases between. Germline CDR1 MNHEY, CDR2 SMNVEV (reference sequence). CDR3 loop: CASSSEGGTQYF. CDR3 nucleotide sequence: TGTGCCAGCAGTTCGGAAGGGGGGACCCAGTACTTC.

J is TRBJ2-5 and V is TRBV5-8; 16 bases line up with TRBD2. After removal of 4 bases from V and 2 bases from J, the junction contained 8 bases not matched to a gene. Germline V CDR1 and CDR2: SGHTS, YDEGEE. The CDR3 is made up of 18 amino acids. Here the CDR3 DNA reads TGTGCCAGCAGCCTGGGGACTAGCGGGAGGGTAGAACAAGAGACCCAGTACTTC. Its protein product is CASSLGTSGRVEQETQYF.

The rearrangement links TRBV12-5 to TRBJ2-3; TRBD2 matches at 11 bases. The CDR3 is made up of 16 amino acids. Per germline, CDR1 LGHNT and CDR2 FRNRAP. Trimming cost V 7 bases and J 1 base; bases outside gene matches: 7. The CDR3 is CASATIAGGGTDTQYF. CDR3 sequence (DNA): TGTGCTAGTGCCACTATAGCGGGAGGGGGCACAGATACGCAGTATTTT.

The chain uses TRBV20-1 and TRBJ1-4; unclear D gene. The V end lost 3 bases, the J end lost 15 bases, and 14 bases lay between the germline ends. The CDR3 has 11 amino acids. Germline assignment: CDR1 DFQATT and CDR2 SNEGSKA (reference sequence). CDR3 in DNA: TGCAGTGCTAGTTCGCCTTTAACTATGTTTTTT. As protein: CSASSPLTMFF.

The chain employs TRBV19 and TRBJ2-5; 14 bases are a match to TRBD2. Germline CDR1 LNHDA, CDR2 SQIVND (reference sequence). After removal of 7 bases from V and 4 bases from J, the junction contained 5 bases not matched to a gene. The CDR3 spans 15 residues. CDR3 protein: CASTTGTSGRETQYF. The CDR3 DNA sequence: TGTGCCAGTACTACCGGGACTAGCGGGAGAGAGACCCAGTACTTC.

This clone was detected only once. The gene calls are TRBV28 and TRBJ2-6, with 8 bases aligning to TRBD1. The CDR3 runs to 16 residues. The junction had 9 bases not matched to a gene; V was cut back by 7 bases and J by 4 bases. Germline V gene data show CDR1 as MDHEN and CDR2 as SYDVKM. CDR3 amino acids: CASTSQGAGGANVLTF. CDR3 nucleotides: TGTGCCAGCACCTCCCAGGGGGCGGGGGGGGCCAACGTCCTGACTTTC.

The rearrangement joins TRBV10-2 to TRBJ1-6; a possible D gene is TRBD1 (6 bases). Trimming pared 8 bases from V and 9 bases from J, leaving 11 bases between. The CDR3 length is 12 residues. Germline V lookup: CDR1 WSHSY, CDR2 SAAADI. The CDR3 protein is CASRDISSPLHF. In DNA form, the CDR3 reads TGCGCCAGCCGGGACATCTCTTCACCCCTCCACTTT.

A few counts support this clone. This chain links TRBV5-6 with TRBJ1-2; 9 bases fit TRBD1. Trimming removed 3 bases from V and 2 bases from J; junction bases left unmatched: 5. Germline V gene data show CDR1 as SGHDT and CDR2 as YYEEEE. This CDR3 spans 15 amino acids. CDR3 in DNA: TGTGCCAGCAGCTCGATGACAGGGGGGAACTATGGCTACACCTTC. It specifies CASSSMTGGNYGYTF.

The rearrangement joins TRBV9 to TRBJ2-7; TRBD2 agrees at 7 bases. Losses at the gene ends were 7 bases for V and 9 bases for J; bases not matched to a gene: 10. The V gene's germline CDR1 is SGDLS and CDR2 YYNGEE. CDR3 length equals 12 residues. CDR3 protein: CASSTPGGGQYF. The CDR3, as DNA: TGTGCCAGCTCGACCCCGGGCGGGGGGCAGTACTTC.

This clone was detected once. The chain employs TRBV29-1 and TRBJ2-2; TRBD2 matches 8 bases. The V gene end was trimmed by 3 bases and the J gene end by 6 bases; junction bases not matched to a gene: 6. This CDR3 is 14 amino acids long. Germline values: CDR1 SQVTM, CDR2 ANQGSEA. In DNA, the CDR3 is TGCAGCGTTGACAGAGCGGGAGTCGCCGGGGAGCTGTTTTTT. It translates to CSVDRAGVAGELFF.

The chain has TRBV4-3 and TRBJ1-3; maybe TRBD1 (5 bases). The CDR3 runs 16 residues. Per germline, CDR1 LGHNA and CDR2 YSLEER. Trimming removed 0 bases at V and 2 bases at J, with 11 bases between. The CDR3 DNA reads TGCGCCAGCAGCCAAGATGGACGGGGGGCTGGAAACACCATATATTTT. It codes for CASSQDGRGAGNTIYF.

The count of this clone is one. For the CDR3, the DNA is TGCAGCGCTCCCTTAGGAGCTGCCACTGAAGCTTTCTTT. The encoded protein is CSAPLGAATEAFF. The rearrangement links TRBV29-1 to TRBJ1-1; D uncertain. CDR3 length equals 13 residues. From germline, CDR1 is SQVTM and CDR2 ANQGSEA. V gave up 7 bases and J gave up 4 bases, with 16 bases separating them.

The rearrangement links TRBV5-4 to TRBJ2-7, with a possible D match to TRBD2 (5 bases). Trimming removed 4 bases from V and 2 bases from J, with 10 bases in between. Per germline, CDR1 SGHNT and CDR2 YYREEE (reference sequence). The CDR3 sequence is 13 residues long. This CDR3 reads CASSLDGTYEQYF. The DNA of the CDR3 is TGTGCCAGCAGCCTAGACGGGACCTACGAGCAGTACTTC.

This chain uses TRBV12-3 or TRBV12-4 with TRBJ2-7; D is perhaps TRBD2 (6 bases). The CDR3 length is 13 residues. With 6 bases removed from V and 11 bases from J, the gap between germline ends came to 20 bases. DNA for the CDR3: TGTGCCAGCAGCCCTAGTGGCGGGACTGGTGAGTACTTC. This sequence encodes CASSPSGGTGEYF.

The V and J genes are TRBV5-1 and TRBJ2-3; D is undetermined. V was trimmed by 0 bases and J by 3 bases, leaving 17 bases between them. The CDR3 length is 17 residues. From germline, CDR1 is SGHRS and CDR2 YFSETQ. CDR3 nucleotide sequence: TGCGCCAGCAGCTTGGCCCTATCGGGTTTCATAACAGATACGCAGTATTTT. Translated: CASSLALSGFITDTQYF.

This clone came up once. The chain is built from TRBV5-1 and TRBJ1-2; 7 bases are a match to TRBD1. V shed 4 bases and J 6 bases; nucleotides not matched to a gene: 6. CDR3 length equals 13 residues. CDR1 is SGHRS, CDR2 YFSETQ, per germline. The CDR3 loop reads CASSVGQNHGYTF. The CDR3 DNA follows: TGCGCCAGCAGCGTGGGACAGAACCATGGCTACACCTTC.

The CDR3 loop reads CASSLTRVSSYNEQFF. The CDR3 region has the DNA TGTGCCAGCAGCTTAACGCGAGTTAGCTCCTACAATGAGCAGTTCTTC. The rearrangement links TRBV7-3 to TRBJ2-1; no firm D call. The length of the CDR3 is 16 residues. The germline V and J ends were trimmed by 0 bases and 0 bases, with 9 bases remaining between them. CDR1 and CDR2 (germline): SGHTA, FQGTGA.

This clone was picked up a small number of times. The V gene is TRBV7-2, the J gene TRBJ1-3, with 8 bases fitting TRBD1. The ends lost 5 bases at V and 6 bases at J; junction bases unmatched: 6. This CDR3 is 14 amino acids long. Germline lookup yields CDR1 SGHTA and CDR2 FQGNSA. CDR3 region: CASSRDRILNTIYF. CDR3 bases: TGTGCCAGCAGCCGGGACAGGATTTTAAACACCATATATTTT.

V usage is TRBV7-2 and J usage is TRBJ1-1, with D hard to call. CDR1 and CDR2 from the germline V gene are SGHTA and FQGNSA. V was pared by 7 bases and J by 0 bases, with 9 bases between. CDR3 length equals 13 residues. In DNA, the CDR3 is TGTGCCAGCAACCCGACACTGAACACTGAAGCTTTCTTT. Amino acid sequence: CASNPTLNTEAFF.